Included here is one T cell receptor beta chain sequence, with context. Its target is unknown. These data are taken from a study of cytomegalovirus exposure and HLA in healthy donors. Overall study context: An early data release held some 85 million unique TCRs from HLA-typed donors. Whole-study findings and limits: It was reported that the classifier diagnosed cytomegalovirus status with high specificity and sensitivity in both the original and validation cohorts. Apart from CMV serostatus, no immune exposure information was available.

CDR1 is SGHTA and CDR2 is FQGNSA in the germline V gene. The V gene lost 1 base and the J gene lost 5 bases, with 15 bases spanning the gap. The CDR3 runs 15 residues. A multiplex PCR was run with 60 Vbeta primers and 13 Jbeta primers. This table comes from immunoSEQ multiplex PCR, and its TCRdb copy is limited to in-frame clones, with some not included. The sample holds approximately 210,000 clones, 60% to 85% seen once. The specimen sequenced was PBMCs. V gene TRBV7-2 combines with J gene TRBJ2-7; D is perhaps TRBD1 (5 bases). The clonotype was recovered from a woman aged 40 to 50 in good health and CMV-seronegative. CDR3 protein: CASSLGAGQVHEQYF. DNA for the CDR3: TGTGCCAGCAGCTTAGGGGCAGGGCAGGTCCACGAGCAGTACTTC.